The present TCR beta chain was sequenced within a study of memory CD4+ T cells and cytomegalovirus serostatus. Study-wide context: Of the healthy Belgian adults, 9 were CMV seropositive and 24 seronegative.

The sample holds a few counts of this clone. V was clipped by 0 bases and J by 6 bases; unmatched bases: 9. The length of the CDR3 is 16 residues. Germline V gene lookup returns CDR1 SGHRS and CDR2 YFSETQ. Per the study methods: After removing out-of-frame reads, 2 million to 2.5 million distinct TCRbeta sequences remained. Clones were read by immunoSEQ multiplex PCR, and TCRdb kept only the in-frame ones, dropping some. That table is the source of V, J and clone size, and D and trimming were worked out from the DNA. The sample has 61,000 or so clones, 60% to 85% seen once. Single viable CD3+CD4+CD8-CD45RO+ cells were sorted as the memory CD4+ T cells. Serostatus was set by detecting CMV pp150, pp28, p38, p52 IgG.

The chain combines TRBV5-1 with TRBJ2-4, with 7 positions matching TRBD2. This clonotype was obtained from an adult in good health and CMV-seronegative. Some clones in this sample may be carry-over from other donors' samples. Input material: memory CD4+ T cells from blood. The CDR3 bases are TGCGCCAGCAGCTTGGATGGTAGCGGGTTGGGAAACATTCAGTACTTC. It codes for CASSLDGSGLGNIQYF. The variable domain in full, completed from reference TRBV5-1 and TRBJ2-4, reads KAGVTQTPRYLIKTRGQQVTLSCSPISGHRSVSWYQQTPGQGLQFLFEYFSETQRNKGNFPGRFSGRQFSNSRSEMNVSTLELGDSALYLCASSLDGSGLGNIQYFGAGTRLSVL.